The 27 T cell receptor beta chains below come from one sample, sequenced in a study of blood T cells in healthy people across ages. For the second PCR, which ran for about 7 to 12 cycles, a sample-barcoded 5' primer and a J-beta primer mix were used. TCRdb reanalysed the 5' RACE reads using MiXCR and keeps one entry per CDR3 protein. Altogether about 780,000 distinct CDR3 sequences are present, around half being singletons, with the ten largest covering 15% to 20%. The material sequenced was blood. These TCRs come from a man at least 80 years old in good health.

For this clonotype: A much larger clonotype is one base distant, so this may be a read error. The chain is built from TRBV6-2 or TRBV6-3 and TRBJ2-5; 8 nucleotides agree with TRBD2. Germline CDR1 MNHEY, CDR2 SVGEGT. This CDR3 is 15 amino acids long. The V gene end was trimmed by 2 bases and the J gene end by 4 bases; junction bases not matched to a gene: 6. In nucleotides, the CDR3 is TGTGCCAGCAGTTACCTACTAGCGGTACGAGAGACCCAGTACTTC. Protein product: CASSYLLAVRETQYF.

This rearrangement joins TRBV20-1 to TRBJ2-3, with a weak D call TRBD2 (6 bases). CDR3 length equals 13 residues. The V and J ends lost 3 bases and 4 bases respectively, with 11 bases between them. CDR1 is DFQATT, CDR2 SNEGSKA, per germline (reference sequence). The CDR3 DNA follows: TGCAGTGCTAGGTGGAGGGTGGCAGATACGCAGTATTTT. This codes for CSARWRVADTQYF.

This chain connects TRBV4-3 to TRBJ2-3, with TRBD2 matching 8 bases. V dropped 3 bases and J dropped 6; count of bases not matched to a gene: 8. CDR1 is LGHNA, CDR2 YSLEER, per germline. This CDR3 is 15 amino acids long. The CDR3 loop reads CASSQAAGVVDTQYF. The CDR3 DNA is TGCGCCAGCAGCCAGGCAGCGGGAGTGGTGGATACGCAGTATTTT.

This clonotype appeared a few times. CDR3 coding DNA: TGTGCCAGCAGTGAAACCGGGACGACCGCCTACGAGCAGTACTTC. Protein: CASSETGTTAYEQYF. The chain links TRBV25-1 to TRBJ2-7; the D gene could be TRBD1 or TRBD2 (5 bases each). This CDR3 spans 15 amino acids. The germline V gene has CDR1 MGHDK and CDR2 SYGVNS. V dropped 2 bases and J dropped 2 bases, with 13 bases sitting between them.

This clonotype counts as medium-sized (0.01 to 0.1%). V usage is TRBV7-2 and J usage is TRBJ2-1, with 8 bases aligning to TRBD1. Per germline, CDR1 SGHTA and CDR2 FQGNSA. The CDR3 extends over 14 amino acids. J was trimmed by 8 bases and V by 0 bases; bases with no gene match: 3. DNA for the CDR3: TGTGCCAGCAGCTTAGCGGCAGGGGGCTATGAGCAGTTCTTC. Translation: CASSLAAGGYEQFF.

This clonotype showed up just once. This chain uses TRBV5-1 with TRBJ2-1; weak D call: TRBD2 (5 bases). Germline assignment: CDR1 SGHRS and CDR2 YFSETQ. Trimming cost V 8 bases and J 4 bases, with 19 bases left between them. This CDR3 has 15 amino acids. CDR3 sequence: CARTSSPGSYNEQFF. As DNA, the CDR3 is TGCGCCAGAACCTCTAGCCCCGGTTCGTACAATGAGCAGTTCTTC.

V is TRBV7-2 and J is TRBJ2-3; 8 bases map to TRBD2. Germline loops: CDR1 SGHTA, CDR2 FQGNSA. The CDR3 sequence is 15 residues long. V shed 2 bases, J shed 1 base, and the junction held 2 bases outside the gene matches. The DNA of the CDR3 is TGTGCCAGCAGCTTAACTAGCGGCTGCACAGATACGCAGTATTTT. Its translation is CASSLTSGCTDTQYF.

V is TRBV20-1 and J is TRBJ2-3; tentative D call: TRBD2 (5 bases). V was trimmed by 5 bases and J by 4 bases, leaving 13 bases between them. The CDR3 runs 13 residues. Germline V gene sequence: CDR1 DFQATT, CDR2 SNEGSKA (reference sequence). CDR3 sequence: CSAPPPRADTQYF. The CDR3 region has the DNA TGCAGTGCTCCGCCCCCGAGGGCAGATACGCAGTATTTT.

In this sample, this clonotype turned up once. This sequence joins TRBV28 and TRBJ2-6; TRBD1 agrees at 9 bases. The CDR3 consists of 16 residues. Germline V gene sequence: CDR1 MDHEN, CDR2 SYDVKM. V dropped 3 bases and J dropped 2; count of bases not matched to a gene: 2. This CDR3 is CASSLDRGAGANVLTF. CDR3 nucleotides: TGTGCCAGCAGTTTGGACAGGGGAGCTGGGGCCAACGTCCTGACTTTC. Together with reference TRBV28 and TRBJ2-6, the CDR3 gives the full variable domain: DVKVTQSSRYLVKRTGEKVFLECVQDMDHENMFWYRQDPGLGLRLIYFSYDVKMKEKGDIPEGYSVSREKKERFSLILESASTNQTSMYLCASSLDRGAGANVLTFGAGSRLTVL.

V and J are TRBV10-2 and TRBJ2-7; D ambiguous. The CDR3 loop spans 12 amino acids. The V end lost 10 bases, the J end lost 0 bases, and 10 bases lay between the germline ends. CDR1 and CDR2 (germline): WSHSY, SAAADI. The CDR3 is CAIGRSSYEQYF. The CDR3 bases are TGCGCCATCGGTCGGAGCTCCTACGAGCAGTACTTC.

The rearrangement links TRBV20-1 to TRBJ1-5; 7 bases align to TRBD1. Germline V CDR1 and CDR2: DFQATT, SNEGSKA (reference sequence). Trimming took 1 base from V and 5 from J; bases not matched to a gene: 8. CDR3 length: 15 residues. The CDR3 here is CSARVGTDPDQPQHF. In DNA form, the CDR3 reads TGCAGTGCTAGAGTCGGGACAGACCCCGATCAGCCCCAGCATTTT.

This chain joins TRBV20-1 and TRBJ2-1; D remains unclear. The CDR3 has 14 amino acids. Germline assignment: CDR1 DFQATT and CDR2 SNEGSKA (reference sequence). The V end was cut by 2 bases, the J end by 6 bases, with 14 bases between. The CDR3 reads CSARTPQEINEQFF. In DNA form, the CDR3 reads TGCAGTGCTAGAACCCCTCAGGAGATCAATGAGCAGTTCTTC.

CDR3 in DNA: TGTGCCAGCAGCTTAGGTAGCGGGAGGGCGGCCCCGTTCTTC. The encoded protein is CASSLGSGRAAPFF. The V call is TRBV7-2, the J call TRBJ2-1; 11 nucleotides line up with TRBD2. The CDR3 consists of 14 residues. V shed 1 base and J 15 bases; nucleotides not matched to a gene: 8. The germline V gene has CDR1 SGHTA and CDR2 FQGNSA.

This clonotype came up once. A read error may produce the germline difference seen at one junction end. This sequence joins TRBV28 and TRBJ2-3, with D perhaps matching TRBD1 (6 bases). There are 14 residues in the CDR3. In germline, CDR1 is MDHEN, CDR2 SYDVKM. The CDR3 nucleotides are TGTGCCAGCAGTTTCTCAGGGGCTGCAGATACGCGGGATTTT. Amino acid sequence: CASSFSGAADTRDF. Filled out from reference TRBV28 and TRBJ2-3, the complete variable domain reads DVKVTQSSRYLVKRTGEKVFLECVQDMDHENMFWYRQDPGLGLRLIYFSYDVKMKEKGDIPEGYSVSREKKERFSLILESASTNQTSMYLCASSFSGAADTRDFGPGTRLTVL.

Only a few counts were recorded for this clonotype. V gene TRBV29-1 combines with J gene TRBJ2-7, with a weak D call TRBD2 (7 bases). Germline V gene data show CDR1 as SQVTM and CDR2 as ANQGSEA. The CDR3 has 13 residues. V dropped 6 bases and J dropped 7 bases, with 19 bases sitting between them. This chain's CDR3 is CSVGGGGQREQYF. As DNA, the CDR3 is TGCAGCGTGGGAGGGGGAGGGCAGAGAGAGCAGTACTTC.

This chain connects TRBV7-2 to TRBJ2-1; TRBD1 might be the D (6 bases). This CDR3 has 16 amino acids. V was trimmed by 0 bases and J by 4 bases, leaving 13 bases between them. Germline values: CDR1 SGHTA, CDR2 FQGNSA. CDR3 sequence: CASSLAPGDGYNEQFF. The CDR3 nucleotides read TGTGCCAGCAGCTTAGCGCCAGGGGACGGATACAATGAGCAGTTCTTC. Full variable domain (rest looked up from reference TRBV7-2 and TRBJ2-1): GAGVSQSPSNKVTEKGKDVELRCDPISGHTALYWYRQSLGQGLEFLIYFQGNSAPDKSGLPSDRFSAERTGGSVSTLTIQRTQQEDSAVYLCASSLAPGDGYNEQFFGPGTRLTVL.

This clonotype has a handful of counts. This chain joins TRBV5-1 and TRBJ2-1; D unresolved. CDR1 and CDR2 from the germline V gene are SGHRS and YFSETQ. Trimming stripped 0 bases from V and 6 bases from J, with 13 bases between. CDR3 size: 15 residues. The DNA for the CDR3 is TGCGCCAGCAGCTTGGGCATCGGCCCAGGCAATGAGCAGTTCTTC. Translation: CASSLGIGPGNEQFF.

V is TRBV2 and J is TRBJ2-1; 13 nucleotides agree with TRBD2. Germline trimming cut 7 bases from V and 12 bases from J; bases unmatched to any gene: 9. The CDR3 has 14 amino acids. The germline CDR1 and CDR2 sequences are SNHLY and FYNNEI. CDR3 nucleotides: TGTGCCAGCATGCCGGGACTAGCGGGACTTTCGCAGTTCTTC. This translates into CASMPGLAGLSQFF.

The genes are TRBV29-1 and TRBJ2-5; D is uncertain. This CDR3 region has 14 residues. CDR1 and CDR2 (germline): SQVTM, ANQGSEA. V was pared by 1 base and J by 5 bases, with 14 bases between. The CDR3 is CSVEGSLLHETQYF. CDR3 sequence (DNA): TGCAGCGTTGAAGGGTCCCTGCTGCATGAGACCCAGTACTTC.

The chain couples TRBV20-1 to TRBJ2-3, with 8 bases identical to TRBD2. This CDR3 is built from 15 residues. V lost 4 bases, J lost 0 bases, and 6 bases stayed unmatched. Germline CDR1 DFQATT, CDR2 SNEGSKA (reference sequence). This CDR3 is CSANSGETSTDTQYF. CDR3 coding DNA: TGCAGTGCTAATAGCGGGGAAACTAGCACAGATACGCAGTATTTT.

V usage is TRBV29-1 and J usage is TRBJ2-1; D possibly corresponds to TRBD1 (6 bases). Germline V gene data show CDR1 as SQVTM and CDR2 as ANQGSEA. The V and J ends lost 7 bases and 4 bases respectively, with 14 bases between them. This CDR3 contains 13 residues. The CDR3, as DNA: TGCAGCGCTGACCGGACAGATTACAATGAGCAGTTCTTC. The encoded protein is CSADRTDYNEQFF.

In this sample, this clonotype turned up once. This may stem from a read error, because a much larger clone lies one nucleotide away. V is TRBV5-1 and J is TRBJ2-7, with D perhaps TRBD1 or TRBD2 (5 bases each). Deletions cut 0 bases from V and 5 bases from J, with 9 bases between. The CDR3 covers 13 residues. The germline CDR1 and CDR2 sequences are SGHRS and YFSETQ. CDR3 coding DNA: TGCGCCAGCAGCTTGGGAGGGGCCGACGAGCAGTACTTC. Translation gives CASSLGGADEQYF.

The V gene is TRBV12-3 or TRBV12-4, the J gene TRBJ1-4; D is perhaps TRBD1 (5 bases). The CDR3 is 15 residues long. V lost 6 bases and J 7 bases, leaving 18 bases between the germline ends. CDR3 amino acids: CASSRTGPRGEKLFF. The CDR3 nucleotides are TGTGCCAGCAGCCGTACAGGCCCCCGGGGTGAAAAACTGTTTTTT.

The rearrangement uses TRBV4-3 and TRBJ2-5; D possibly corresponds to TRBD1 (6 bases). CDR3 length: 15 amino acids. V was trimmed by 2 bases and J by 1 base, leaving 11 bases between them. CDR1 and CDR2 from the germline V gene are LGHNA and YSLEER. The CDR3: CASSQMGQFQETQYF. DNA for the CDR3: TGCGCCAGCAGCCAAATGGGACAATTCCAAGAGACCCAGTACTTC.

A note on this clonotype: A much more abundant neighbour one base away suggests this may be a read error. J is TRBJ1-2 and V is TRBV3-1; D unresolved. There are 14 residues in the CDR3. The germline gives CDR1 LGHDT, CDR2 YNNKEL (reference sequence). CDR3 sequence (DNA): TGTGCCGGCAGCTTACAGACCGACTTCTATGGCTACACCTTC. Translation gives CAGSLQTDFYGYTF.

In this sample, this clonotype turned up once. V usage is TRBV12-3 or TRBV12-4 and J usage is TRBJ1-2; D possibly corresponds to TRBD1 (6 bases). V dropped 6 bases and J dropped 2 bases, with 19 bases sitting between them. CDR3 length: 16 amino acids. CDR3 loop: CASSLRSGTTNYGYTF. CDR3 nucleotide sequence: TGTGCCAGCAGCCTCCGCTCCGGGACAACAAACTATGGCTACACCTTC.

The chain has TRBV12-3 or TRBV12-4 and TRBJ1-2, with D tentatively TRBD1 (5 bases). The V end was cut by 6 bases, the J end by 0 bases, with 11 bases between. CDR3 length: 14 residues. Here the CDR3 DNA reads TGTGCCAGCAGAGGAACAGGAGCTAACTATGGCTACACCTTC. This sequence encodes CASRGTGANYGYTF.